This TCR beta chain came from a study of cytomegalovirus exposure and HLA in healthy donors. Study results and caveats: The classifier reportedly diagnosed cytomegalovirus status with high sensitivity and specificity.

The donors were members of the roughly 130-subject validation cohort (separate from the roughly 670-subject first cohort). CDR1 SGHTA and CDR2 FQGTGA come from the germline V gene. The CDR3 is 16 residues long. J lost 3 bases, V lost 2 bases, and 5 bases had no gene match. Sequencing used immunoSEQ multiplex PCR; TCRdb keeps in-frame clones, though not all of them. The data contain more than 250,000 clones, around 86% of them singletons. This clone was picked up one time. Its target is unknown. Sequencing was carried out using PBMCs. V is TRBV7-3 and J is TRBJ2-1; 9 bases align to TRBD2. This receptor was taken from a woman aged 18-30 years in good health and CMV-seronegative. Written as DNA, the CDR3 is TGTGCCAGCAGCTTACGGACAGCGGGAGGCTACAATGAGCAGTTCTTC. This translates into CASSLRTAGGYNEQFF.